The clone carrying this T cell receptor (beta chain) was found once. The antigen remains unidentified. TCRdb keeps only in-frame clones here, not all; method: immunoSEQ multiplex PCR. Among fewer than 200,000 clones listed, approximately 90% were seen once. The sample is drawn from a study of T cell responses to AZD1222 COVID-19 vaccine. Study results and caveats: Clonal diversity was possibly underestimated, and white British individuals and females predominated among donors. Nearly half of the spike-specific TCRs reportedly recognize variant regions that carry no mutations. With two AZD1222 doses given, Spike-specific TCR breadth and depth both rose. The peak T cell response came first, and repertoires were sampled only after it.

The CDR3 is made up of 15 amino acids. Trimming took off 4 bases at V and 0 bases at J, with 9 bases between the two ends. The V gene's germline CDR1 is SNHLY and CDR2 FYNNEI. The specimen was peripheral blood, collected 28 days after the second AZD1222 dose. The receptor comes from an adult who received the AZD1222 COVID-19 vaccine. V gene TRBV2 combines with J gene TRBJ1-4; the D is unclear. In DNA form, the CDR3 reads TGTGCCAGCAGTGTTAGGGAGGCAACTAATGAAAAACTGTTTTTT. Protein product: CASSVREATNEKLFF.